Following are 19 T cell receptor beta chains from one sample sequenced in a study of tumor-infiltrating lymphocytes in primary liver carcinoma. TCR beta cDNA was reverse-transcribed from 500 ng of total RNA. The reaction used a constant-region primer and ProtoScript II reverse transcriptase. Researchers made the TCR beta libraries by running three nested multiplex PCR rounds with slightly modified ARM-PCR. It was with TRBV1-TRBV30 forward primers and a C-beta reverse primer that the first two PCR rounds were run, at about 10 cycles each. In TCRdb, the multiplex PCR reads were re-called with MiXCR into one record per CDR3 protein. The table has about 50,000 distinct CDR3 sequences, over 75% seen once. Co-extracted RNA and DNA came from around 20-30 mg of unsorted bulk tissue. The sequencing sample was made of liver tumor tissue from sampling region 5. Sample subset: tumor region T5, tumor centre. These receptors originate from a man aged 35 to 55 with primary liver carcinoma and hepatitis B virus infection.

On this clonotype itself: At one end the junction does not follow the germline gene, possibly because of a read error. J is TRBJ1-1 and V is TRBV29-1; D is uncertain. This CDR3 is built from 13 residues. Germline V CDR1 and CDR2: SQVTM, ANQGSEA. CDR3 DNA sequence: TGCAGCGTCGAACCCAAGGGAAGCACTGAAGCCTTCTTT. It encodes CSVEPKGSTEAFF.

This chain connects TRBV30 to TRBJ2-1, with D tentatively TRBD2 (5 bases). The CDR3 sequence is 16 residues long. Trimming shortened V by 3 bases and J by 0 bases, and 15 bases separated the two germline ends. Germline values: CDR1 GTSNPN, CDR2 SVGIG (reference sequence). The CDR3 reads CAWSWPGSDSYNEQFF. For the CDR3, the DNA is TGTGCCTGGAGCTGGCCGGGGTCTGACTCCTACAATGAGCAGTTCTTC. The whole variable domain, filled in from reference TRBV30 and TRBJ2-1, reads SQTIHQWPATLVQPVGSPLSLECTVEGTSNPNLYWYRQAAGRGLQLLFYSVGIGQISSEVPQNLSASRPQDRQFILSSKKLLLSDSGFYLCAWSWPGSDSYNEQFFGPGTRLTVL.

With respect to this clonotype: At one end, the junction sequence differs from germline, possibly due to a read error. This rearrangement joins TRBV11-1 to TRBJ2-3, with D perhaps matching TRBD2 (5 bases). Per the germline V gene, CDR1 is SGHAT and CDR2 is FQDESV (reference sequence). The length of the CDR3 is 16 residues. CDR3 in DNA: TGCGCCAGCAGTCCCTCCCCTAGCAGGAAGGCGTCTACGCAGTATTTT. Translation gives CASSPSPSRKASTQYF.

As to this clonotype: One end of the junction varies from germline; a read error may be responsible. The chain uses TRBV24-1 and TRBJ2-2, with 7 bases that match TRBD2. The CDR3 consists of 15 residues. Germline CDR1 KGHDR, CDR2 SFDVKD. The CDR3 is CVTKAAGAATGEMFF. The CDR3 nucleotides read TGTGTAACCAAGGCGGCGGGAGCGGCCACCGGGGAGATGTTTTTT.

Notes on this clonotype: The CDR3 carries no conserved terminal phenylalanine or tryptophan, so it likely arises from a read error. The DNA is left out, because the CDR3 cannot be placed on it with certainty; the CDR3 is given as TCRdb lists it. The chain employs TRBV12-3 or TRBV12-4 and TRBJ2-7; the table's D call, TRBD2, has no DNA check behind it. The CDR3 is 16 residues long, ends included. The chain's CDR3 is CASSSRTRRLYGEQYY.

To note about this clonotype: Lacking the conserved final phenylalanine or tryptophan, this CDR3 likely reflects a read error. V and J are TRBV29-1 and TRBJ2-1; D remains ambiguous. The CDR3 has 16 residues. Germline lookup yields CDR1 SQVTM and CDR2 ANQGSEA. V dropped 8 bases and J dropped 0 bases, with 20 bases sitting between them. DNA for the CDR3: TGCAGCATTAATCTTCTGGACGCCAGCTCCTACAATGAGCAGTTCTAC. It is translated as CSINLLDASSYNEQFY.

To note about this clonotype: The germline gene is not matched at one end of the junction; a read error may be the cause. The CDR3 nucleotides read TGTGCCAGTAGTGGGTCAAGGGCAGGGATAAGGGCAGAGTCGAACTATGGCTACACCTTC. It codes for CASSGSRAGIRAESNYGYTF. The chain uses TRBV6-1 and TRBJ1-2, with a tentative D call TRBD1 (5 bases). The CDR3 consists of 20 residues. Germline CDR1 reads MNHNS; CDR2 reads SASEGT.

Comments on this clonotype: As the CDR3 is not closed by the conserved phenylalanine or tryptophan, this likely results from a read error. The DNA is left out, because the CDR3 cannot be placed on it with certainty; the CDR3 is given as TCRdb lists it. CDR3 region: CASSLSLNTEALI. This rearrangement joins TRBV11-2 to TRBJ1-1. The CDR3 spans 13 residues, counting both ends. The germline gives CDR1 SGHAT, CDR2 FQNNGV.

The V gene is TRBV30, the J gene TRBJ1-1; D call uncertain. Per the germline V gene, CDR1 is GTSNPN and CDR2 is SVGIG (reference sequence). The CDR3 consists of 14 residues. Trimming removed 0 bases at V and 10 bases at J, with 18 bases between. The CDR3 DNA reads as TGTGCCTGGAGTGTATACGGTCAGGACGCTGTAGCTTTCTTT. As protein: CAWSVYGQDAVAFF.

On this clonotype: No conserved phenylalanine or tryptophan is present at the end of the CDR3, so a read error is the likely explanation. It is unclear where the CDR3 begins or ends on the DNA, so no DNA is shown, and the CDR3 is as TCRdb lists it. The chain employs TRBV29-1 and TRBJ1-1. The germline CDR1 and CDR2 sequences are SQVTM and ANQGSEA. The CDR3 contains 15 residues when both ends are counted. CDR3: CSVRAGWEMNTEALL.

A note on this clonotype: The CDR3 does not close with the conserved phenylalanine or tryptophan, likely indicating a read error. It is unclear where the CDR3 begins or ends on the DNA, so no DNA is shown, and the CDR3 is as TCRdb lists it. V usage is TRBV6-1 and J usage is TRBJ1-2; TRBD1 is taken as the D call from the table, unchecked against the DNA. Germline V gene sequence: CDR1 MNHNS, CDR2 SASEGT. The CDR3 spans 12 amino acids, including both terminal residues. The CDR3 spells CASSTPLYGHTL.

In regard to this clonotype: The junction and the germline gene differ at one end; a read error may be behind it. This chain joins TRBV6-5 and TRBJ2-7; TRBD2 is a possible D gene (5 bases). This CDR3 spans 13 amino acids. Germline V gene lookup returns CDR1 MNHEY and CDR2 SVGAGI. The CDR3 coding sequence is TGTGCCAGCAGGCCTGGACTCTCCTACGTGCAGTATTTC. Encoded protein: CASRPGLSYVQYF.

This clonotype was detected only once. The chain employs TRBV28 and TRBJ2-7; D gene uncertain. The CDR3 extends over 16 amino acids. Trimming took 9 bases from V and 2 from J, leaving 23 bases between them. CDR1 MDHEN and CDR2 SYDVKM come from the germline V gene. CDR3 coding DNA: TGTGCCAGTAGTCCCCCCCTCGGCAGTAGGGCCTACGAGCAGTACTTC. Translated: CASSPPLGSRAYEQYF. The entire variable domain, with the rest obtained from reference TRBV28 and TRBJ2-7, is as follows: DVKVTQSSRYLVKRTGEKVFLECVQDMDHENMFWYRQDPGLGLRLIYFSYDVKMKEKGDIPEGYSVSREKKERFSLILESASTNQTSMYLCASSPPLGSRAYEQYFGPGTRLTVT.

A remark on this clonotype: A junction boundary mismatches the germline segment, possibly from a read error. The genes are TRBV4-1 and TRBJ1-1; D is perhaps TRBD1 (5 bases). CDR1 is MGHRA and CDR2 is YSYEKL in the germline V gene. The CDR3 runs 15 residues. CDR3 in DNA: TGTGCCAGCAGCCTCTCCGGGGGTGGGAACAATGAAGCTTTCTTT. Its translation: CASSLSGGGNNEAFF.

The chain links TRBV6-6 to TRBJ1-1; the D gene is possibly TRBD1 (6 bases). V was cut by 6 bases and J by 10 bases, with 18 bases left in between. CDR3 length: 13 amino acids. From germline, CDR1 is MNHNY and CDR2 SVGAGI (reference sequence). CDR3 DNA: TGTGCCAGCAGCGTAGGGGGGACTACTAGAGCTTTCTTT. Translated, it gives CASSVGGTTRAFF.

Details on this clonotype: The junction and the germline gene differ at one end; a read error may be behind it. The chain joins TRBV6-2 or TRBV6-3 to TRBJ2-7, with a possible D match to TRBD2 (6 bases). The CDR3 spans 14 residues. The germline V gene has CDR1 MNHEY and CDR2 SVGEGT. In DNA form, the CDR3 reads TGTGTCAACAAAAGACTACAGGAGGGCTACGAGCAATACTTC. Translated: CVNKRLQEGYEQYF.

On this clonotype: The final CDR3 position lacks the conserved phenylalanine or tryptophan, pointing to a likely read error. The V call is TRBV5-4, the J call TRBJ2-1; D is ambiguous. This CDR3 region has 13 residues. Germline V gene sequence: CDR1 SGHNT, CDR2 YYREEE (reference sequence). CDR3 sequence reads: CATSSRQLNEQFY. The CDR3 DNA sequence: TGTGCCACCAGCTCGCGGCAACTCAATGAGCAGTTCTAC.

CDR3 region: CASSLDLGFEQYF. CDR3 in DNA: TGTGCCAGCAGCTTAGATCTTGGGTTCGAGCAGTACTTC. The chain joins TRBV11-2 to TRBJ2-7; D gene unclear. Trimming stripped 0 bases from V and 6 bases from J, with 9 bases between. The CDR3 totals 13 residues. CDR1 SGHAT and CDR2 FQNNGV come from the germline V gene.

This rearrangement joins TRBV29-1 to TRBJ1-2, with no clear D. The CDR3 runs to 10 residues. The germline V and J ends were trimmed by 5 bases and 12 bases, with 13 bases remaining between them. The germline gives CDR1 SQVTM, CDR2 ANQGSEA. The CDR3 reads CSVSDYRNTF. The CDR3 DNA is TGCAGCGTTAGTGATTATCGCAACACCTTC.